Below, one T cell receptor (beta chain) is given with its context. The target antigen is unknown. The data are from a study of vaccination and CD4 T cells after COVID-19. Across the study: Cells were stimulated with overlapping spike peptides from SARS-CoV-2, HCoV-NL63, HCoV-OC43 and HCoV-229E.

Documented treatment: roughly nine-day PBMC culture with coronavirus spike peptide pools or control peptides (ViraFEST assay). Deletions cut 2 bases from V and 7 bases from J, with 8 bases between. Germline values: CDR1 MNHNS, CDR2 SASEGT. CDR3 length equals 12 residues. Cultured CD4+ T-cell DNA underwent Oncomine TCR Beta short-read sequencing. It was cultured CD4+ T cells from which genomic DNA was extracted. Using its own MiXCR run on the PCR reads, TCRdb lists one record per CDR3 protein. The data contain about 7,300 distinct CDR3 sequences, about two thirds of them singletons. Sequencing used cultured CD4+ T cells from blood, obtained after SARS-CoV-2 vaccination. The TCR originated in a human donor with COVID-19. The chain recombines TRBV6-1 with TRBJ1-1; no clear D gene. The CDR3 is CASSEYPIEAFF. The DNA for the CDR3 is TGTGCCAGCAGTGAATACCCAATTGAAGCTTTCTTT.